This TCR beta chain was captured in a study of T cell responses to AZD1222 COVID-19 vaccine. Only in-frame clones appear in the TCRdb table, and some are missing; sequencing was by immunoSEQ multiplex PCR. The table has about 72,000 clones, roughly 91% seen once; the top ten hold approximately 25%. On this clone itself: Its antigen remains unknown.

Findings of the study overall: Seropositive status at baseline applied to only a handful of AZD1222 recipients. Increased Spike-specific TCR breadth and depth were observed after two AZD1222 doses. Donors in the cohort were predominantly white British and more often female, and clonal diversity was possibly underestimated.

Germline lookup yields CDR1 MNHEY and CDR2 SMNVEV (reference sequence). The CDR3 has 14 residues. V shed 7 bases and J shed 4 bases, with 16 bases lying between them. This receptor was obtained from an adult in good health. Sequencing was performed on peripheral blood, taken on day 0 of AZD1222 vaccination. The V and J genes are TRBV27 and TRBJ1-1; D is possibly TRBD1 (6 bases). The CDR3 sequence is CASTLGGGSTEAFF. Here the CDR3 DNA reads TGTGCCAGCACCCTGGGGGGCGGGAGCACTGAAGCTTTCTTT.